The sequence of this T cell receptor beta chain was determined in a study of graft-versus-host responses after intestinal transplantation (dated by TCRdb to about 2021). General notes on the study: The transplants that recipients received were multivisceral, liver-intestinal, or isolated intestinal. Every recipient was given anti-thymocyte globulin induction, then maintenance tacrolimus and steroids for around three years. After intestinal transplantation, graft-versus-host and host-versus-graft alloreactive T cell clones were followed in the graft, circulation and bone marrow using bulk TCR-beta CDR3 sequencing. Alloreactive clones were identified by sequencing pre-transplant mixed lymphocyte reaction products and comparing these products with unstimulated pre-transplant donor and recipient T cells. The cohort enrolled about two dozen intestinal transplant recipients, one of whom was a retransplant, and a few patients without pretransplant specimens were excluded. Donor T cell macrochimerism was defined as a peak of at least 4% donor T cells among recipient peripheral blood mononuclear cells. Instead of going to the commercial service, samples from a few later patients were sequenced in-house on an Illumina MiSeq and processed with MiXCR.

Overall results and qualifications from the work: Early after transplant, peak levels of circulating GvH clones were found to be associated with declines in HvG clones. High GvH to HvG T cell clonal ratios were observed in the allografts of patients with donor T cell macrochimerism. The conclusions were limited by the relatively low number and heterogeneity of the intestinal transplant patients. GvH clones were detected in recipient bone marrow, and some of these GvH clones were observed earlier in ileal mucosa or blood, consistent with an intestinal mucosal origin.

On this clone itself: Its specific antigen is unknown. At one of its ends the junction is not consistent with the germline gene, which may arise from a read error.

What this sample's time point label stands for: cells obtained before transplantation from donor or recipient. CD3+CD4+ and CD3+CD8+ populations were FACS-sorted from unstimulated pre-transplant donor and recipient cells taken from spleen or lymph nodes. Library construction relied on the immunoSEQ multiplex PCR assay. For most patients, genomic DNA was isolated using the Qiagen DNeasy Blood and Tissue Kit and was shipped frozen to Adaptive Biotechnologies for TCR sequencing. High-throughput TCR-beta CDR3 sequencing of genomic DNA from most patients was performed by Adaptive Biotechnologies. As for the original processing: TCR sequencing data for over 15 patients were retrieved from Adaptive's ImmunoSEQ software; a few other patients were processed with MiXCR and VDJtools. To correct CD4 versus CD8 sorting errors, any sequence found in both subsets at a frequency ratio below 5:1 was removed. CDR3 nucleotide sequences shared by donor and recipient were removed because the origin of these sequences could not be assigned. At least 2-fold expansion over unstimulated cells and a minimum CFSE-low frequency of 0.002% (template counts) or 0.001% (read counts) were required for clones to be classified as alloreactive. Mappable clones were those detected in sequenced pre-transplant spleen, lymph node, or MLR CFSE-low populations of the donor or recipient. Cumulative frequency of alloreactive clones was calculated as a percentage of all sequences weighted by copy number. This immuneACCESS table, as held by TCRdb, lists in-frame sequences with V and J called but not all clones. Of the missing ones, under half trace to an unresolved V gene in checked studies; the others have no known cause. D and trimming come from the DNA, and the V and J calls and clone size come from that table. The sample data list around 93,000 clones, and around nine tenths of these were observed just once. Around 6% of the sample is taken by the ten largest.

From the germline V gene, CDR1 is MNHEY and CDR2 is SVGAGI. The CDR3 covers 16 residues, taking in both the cysteine and the phenylalanine. The sequence is cut down to CDR3 DNA, 48 bases in frame from base 1. The V and J segments used are TRBV6-5 and TRBJ1-6; the D gene is unclear. The clonotype was recovered from a human donor who received an intestinal transplant. Material: unstimulated CD8+ T cells sorted from spleen or lymph node cells, obtained before intestinal transplant. The sequence in DNA is TGTGCCAGCAGTTACGATTTAGGGTCCTATGATTCACCCCTCCACTTT. The encoded protein is CASSYDLGSYDSPLHF.